The clone carrying this TCR beta chain was counted a single time. These data come from a study of blood T cell repertoires in COVID-19. Study-level background: From the United States, Italy and Spain came samples of acute and convalescent COVID-19. PBMCs, B-cell-depleted T cells, or T cells were the source of the cDNA or gDNA that made up the material.

In the original workflow: Amplifying reference gene primers gave estimates of nucleated cell counts. Some clones are missing from TCRdb's copy, which holds only in-frame ones; the method was immunoSEQ multiplex PCR. That table furnishes V, J and clone size, whereas the DNA furnished D and trimming. The sample lists about 130,000 clones, approximately 85% seen once, with around 4.1% in the top ten. Germline loops: CDR1 SGHRS, CDR2 YFSETQ. The CDR3 is 13 residues long. With 3 bases removed from V and 2 bases from J, the gap between germline ends came to 8 bases. This clonotype was sampled from a human donor in a cohort sampled during active COVID-19. The material sequenced was peripheral blood. J is TRBJ2-5 and V is TRBV5-1; maybe TRBD1 (6 bases). CDR3 region: CASSSGQQETQYF. CDR3 bases: TGCGCCAGCAGCTCCGGACAGCAAGAGACCCAGTACTTC.